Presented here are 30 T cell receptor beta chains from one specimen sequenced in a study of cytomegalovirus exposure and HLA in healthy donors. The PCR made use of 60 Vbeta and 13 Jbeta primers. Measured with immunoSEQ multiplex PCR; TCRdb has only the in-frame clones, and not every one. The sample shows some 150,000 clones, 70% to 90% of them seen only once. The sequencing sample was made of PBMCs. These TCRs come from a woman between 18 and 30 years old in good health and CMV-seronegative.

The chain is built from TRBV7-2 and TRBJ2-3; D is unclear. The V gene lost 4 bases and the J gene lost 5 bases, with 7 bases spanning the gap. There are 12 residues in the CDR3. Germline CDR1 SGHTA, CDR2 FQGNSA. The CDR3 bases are TGTGCCAGCAGCTCCACGGGAGATACGCAGTATTTT. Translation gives CASSSTGDTQYF.

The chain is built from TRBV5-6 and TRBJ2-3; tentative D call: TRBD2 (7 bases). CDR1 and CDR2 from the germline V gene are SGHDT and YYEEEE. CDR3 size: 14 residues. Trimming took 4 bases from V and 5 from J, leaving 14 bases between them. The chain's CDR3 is CASSAGGRGDTQYF. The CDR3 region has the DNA TGTGCCAGCAGCGCCGGGGGGCGGGGAGATACGCAGTATTTT. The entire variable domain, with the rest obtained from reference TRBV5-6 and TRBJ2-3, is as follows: DAGVTQSPTHLIKTRGQQVTLRCSPKSGHDTVSWYQQALGQGPQFIFQYYEEEERQRGNFPDRFSGHQFPNYSSELNVNALLLGDSALYLCASSAGGRGDTQYFGPGTRLTVL.

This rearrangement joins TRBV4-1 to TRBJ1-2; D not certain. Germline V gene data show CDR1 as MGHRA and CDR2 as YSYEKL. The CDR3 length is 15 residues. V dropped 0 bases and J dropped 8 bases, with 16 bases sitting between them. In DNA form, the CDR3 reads TGCGCCAGCAGCCAAGAATCCGAGATCCCCGGGGGCTACACCTTC. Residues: CASSQESEIPGGYTF.

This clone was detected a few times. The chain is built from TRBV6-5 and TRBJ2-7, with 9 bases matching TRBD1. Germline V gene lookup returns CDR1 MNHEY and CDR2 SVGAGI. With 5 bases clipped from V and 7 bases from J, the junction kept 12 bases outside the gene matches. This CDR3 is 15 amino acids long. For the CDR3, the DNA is TGTGCCAGCAGTCAAGTAACAGGGGGCTTTGGGGAGCAGTACTTC. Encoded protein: CASSQVTGGFGEQYF.

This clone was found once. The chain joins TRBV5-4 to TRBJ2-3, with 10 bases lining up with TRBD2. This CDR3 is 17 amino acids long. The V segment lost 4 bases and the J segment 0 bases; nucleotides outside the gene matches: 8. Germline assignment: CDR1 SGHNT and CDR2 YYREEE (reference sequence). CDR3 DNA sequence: TGTGCCAGCAGCGGGAGGACTAGCGGAGCTAGCACAGATACGCAGTATTTT. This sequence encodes CASSGRTSGASTDTQYF.

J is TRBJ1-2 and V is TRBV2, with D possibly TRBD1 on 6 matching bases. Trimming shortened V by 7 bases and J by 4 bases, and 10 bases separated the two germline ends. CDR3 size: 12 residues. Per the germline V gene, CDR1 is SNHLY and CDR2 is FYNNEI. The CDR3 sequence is CASTRDTYGYTF. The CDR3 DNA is TGTGCCAGCACCCGGGACACCTATGGCTACACCTTC.

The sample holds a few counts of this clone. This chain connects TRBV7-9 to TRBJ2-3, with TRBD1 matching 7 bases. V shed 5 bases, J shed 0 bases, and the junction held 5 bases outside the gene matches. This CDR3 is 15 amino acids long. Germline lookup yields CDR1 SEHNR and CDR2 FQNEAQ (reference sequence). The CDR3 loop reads CASSPGTVSTDTQYF. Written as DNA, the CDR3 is TGTGCCAGCAGCCCCGGGACAGTCAGCACAGATACGCAGTATTTT.

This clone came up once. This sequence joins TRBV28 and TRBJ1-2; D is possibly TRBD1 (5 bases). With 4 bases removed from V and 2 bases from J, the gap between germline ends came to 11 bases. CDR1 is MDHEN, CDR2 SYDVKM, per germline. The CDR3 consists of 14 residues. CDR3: CASSSTGANYGYTF. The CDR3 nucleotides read TGTGCCAGCAGTTCCACAGGAGCCAACTATGGCTACACCTTC.

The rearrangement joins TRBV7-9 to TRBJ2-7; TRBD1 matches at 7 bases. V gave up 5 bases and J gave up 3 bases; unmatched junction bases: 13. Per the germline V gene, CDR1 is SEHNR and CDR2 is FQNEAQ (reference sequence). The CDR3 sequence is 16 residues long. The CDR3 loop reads CASSAPETGNFYEQYF. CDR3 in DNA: TGTGCCAGCAGCGCTCCGGAGACAGGGAACTTCTACGAGCAGTACTTC.

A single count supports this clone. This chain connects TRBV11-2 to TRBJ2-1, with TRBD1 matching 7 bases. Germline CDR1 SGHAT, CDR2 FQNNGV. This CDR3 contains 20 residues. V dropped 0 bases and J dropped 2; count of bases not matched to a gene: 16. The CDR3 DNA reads TGTGCCAGCAGCTTAGATAGTTGGGGCCCCGGGACAGAACCCTACAATGAGCAGTTCTTC. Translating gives CASSLDSWGPGTEPYNEQFF. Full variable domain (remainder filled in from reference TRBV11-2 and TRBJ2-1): EAGVAQSPRYKIIEKRQSVAFWCNPISGHATLYWYQQILGQGPKLLIQFQNNGVVDDSQLPKDRFSAERLKGVDSTLKIQPAKLEDSAVYLCASSLDSWGPGTEPYNEQFFGPGTRLTVL.

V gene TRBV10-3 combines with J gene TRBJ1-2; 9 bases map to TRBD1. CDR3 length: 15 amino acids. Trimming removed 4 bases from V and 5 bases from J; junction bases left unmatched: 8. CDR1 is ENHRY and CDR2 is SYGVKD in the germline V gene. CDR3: CAISVTSGTGYGYTF. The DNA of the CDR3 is TGTGCCATCAGTGTGACGTCCGGGACAGGGTATGGCTACACCTTC.

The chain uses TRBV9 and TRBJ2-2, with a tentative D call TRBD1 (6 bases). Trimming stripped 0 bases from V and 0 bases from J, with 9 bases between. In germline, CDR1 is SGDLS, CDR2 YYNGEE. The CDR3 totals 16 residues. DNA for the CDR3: TGTGCCAGCAGCGTAGGCGCAGGGGCGAACACCGGGGAGCTGTTTTTT. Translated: CASSVGAGANTGELFF.

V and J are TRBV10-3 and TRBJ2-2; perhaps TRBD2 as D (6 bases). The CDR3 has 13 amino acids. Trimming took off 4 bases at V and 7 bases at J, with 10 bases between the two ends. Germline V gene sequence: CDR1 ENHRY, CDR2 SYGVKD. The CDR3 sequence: CAISGKGGGELFF. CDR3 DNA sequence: TGTGCCATCAGTGGCAAGGGAGGCGGGGAGCTGTTTTTT.

DNA for the CDR3: TGTGCCAGCAGCCAAGATTTACGAGGGTGGAACACTGAAGCTTTCTTT. Translation gives CASSQDLRGWNTEAFF. This chain uses TRBV14 with TRBJ1-1, with D unresolved. The CDR3 has 16 amino acids. Germline CDR1 and CDR2: SGHDN and FVKESK. Trimming took off 0 bases at V and 1 base at J, with 12 bases between the two ends.

CDR3 bases: TGTGCCAGCAGCACCGGGACAGGGTCCTCCTACGAGCAGTACTTC. Translation: CASSTGTGSSYEQYF. This chain uses TRBV5-6 with TRBJ2-7; TRBD1 agrees at 9 bases. Trimming at V came to 4 bases and at J to 0 bases, leaving 5 bases not matched to a gene. Germline loops: CDR1 SGHDT, CDR2 YYEEEE. The CDR3 has 15 residues.

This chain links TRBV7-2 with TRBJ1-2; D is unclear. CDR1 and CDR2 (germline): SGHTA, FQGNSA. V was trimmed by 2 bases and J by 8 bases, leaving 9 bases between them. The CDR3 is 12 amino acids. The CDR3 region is CASSLREYGYTF. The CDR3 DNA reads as TGTGCCAGCAGCTTAAGAGAATACGGCTACACCTTC.

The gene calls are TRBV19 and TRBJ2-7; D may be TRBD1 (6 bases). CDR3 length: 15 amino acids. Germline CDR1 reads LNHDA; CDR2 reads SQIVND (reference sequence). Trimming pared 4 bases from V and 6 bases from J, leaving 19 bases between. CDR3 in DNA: TGTGCCAGTAGTAGTTTTTGGCCGCAGGGGACCGAGCAGTACTTC. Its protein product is CASSSFWPQGTEQYF.

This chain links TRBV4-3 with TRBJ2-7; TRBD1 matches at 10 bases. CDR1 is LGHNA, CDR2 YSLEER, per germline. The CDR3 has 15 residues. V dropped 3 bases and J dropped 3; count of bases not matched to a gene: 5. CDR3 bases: TGCGCCAGCAGCCAGAGGACAGGGGGGGGCTACGAGCAGTACTTC. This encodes CASSQRTGGGYEQYF.

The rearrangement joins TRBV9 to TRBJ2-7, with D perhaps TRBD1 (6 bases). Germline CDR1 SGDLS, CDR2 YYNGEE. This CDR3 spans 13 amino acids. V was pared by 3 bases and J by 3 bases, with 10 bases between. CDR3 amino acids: CASSADSDYEQYF. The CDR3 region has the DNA TGTGCCAGCAGCGCGGACAGCGACTACGAGCAGTACTTC.

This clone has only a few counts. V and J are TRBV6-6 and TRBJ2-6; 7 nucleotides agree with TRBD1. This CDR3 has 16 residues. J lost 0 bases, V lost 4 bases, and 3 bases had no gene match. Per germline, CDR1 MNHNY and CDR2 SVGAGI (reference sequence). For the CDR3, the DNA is TGTGCCAGCAGTTCGGGACAGCACTCTGGGGCCAACGTCCTGACTTTC. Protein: CASSSGQHSGANVLTF.

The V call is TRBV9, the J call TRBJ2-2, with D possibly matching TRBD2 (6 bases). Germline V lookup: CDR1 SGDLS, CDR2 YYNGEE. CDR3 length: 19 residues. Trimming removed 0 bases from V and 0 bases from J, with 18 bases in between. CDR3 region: CASSVEPDAEGPNTGELFF. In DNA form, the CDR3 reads TGTGCCAGCAGCGTAGAGCCGGATGCGGAGGGCCCGAACACCGGGGAGCTGTTTTTT.

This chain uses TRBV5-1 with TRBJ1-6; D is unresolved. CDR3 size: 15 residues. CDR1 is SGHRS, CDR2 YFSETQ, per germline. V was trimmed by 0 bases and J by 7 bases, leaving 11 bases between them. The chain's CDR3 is CASSLAGGENSPLHF. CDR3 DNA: TGCGCCAGCAGCTTGGCTGGCGGGGAGAATTCACCCCTCCACTTT.

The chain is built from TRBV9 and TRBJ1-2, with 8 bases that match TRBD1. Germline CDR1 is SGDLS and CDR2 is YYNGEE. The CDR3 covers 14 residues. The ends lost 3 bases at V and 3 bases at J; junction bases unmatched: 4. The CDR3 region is CASSAGQGDYGYTF. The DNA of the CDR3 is TGTGCCAGCAGCGCTGGACAGGGAGACTATGGCTACACCTTC. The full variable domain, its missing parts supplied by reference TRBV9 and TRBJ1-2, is DSGVTQTPKHLITATGQRVTLRCSPRSGDLSVYWYQQSLDQGLQFLIQYYNGEERAKGNILERFSAQQFPDLHSELNLSSLELGDSALYFCASSAGQGDYGYTFGSGTRLTVV.

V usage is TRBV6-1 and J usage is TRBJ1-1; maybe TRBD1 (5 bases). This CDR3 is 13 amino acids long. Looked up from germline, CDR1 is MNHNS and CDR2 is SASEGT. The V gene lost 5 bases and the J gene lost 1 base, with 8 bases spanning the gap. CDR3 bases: TGTGCCAGCAGTACCAGGGAGAACACTGAAGCTTTCTTT. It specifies CASSTRENTEAFF.

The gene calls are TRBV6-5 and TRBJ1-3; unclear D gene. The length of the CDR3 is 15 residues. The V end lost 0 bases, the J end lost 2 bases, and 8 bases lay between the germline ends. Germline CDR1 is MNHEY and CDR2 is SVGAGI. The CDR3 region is CASSYSSGTGNTIYF. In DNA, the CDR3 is TGTGCCAGCAGTTACTCGTCCGGTACTGGAAACACCATATATTTT.

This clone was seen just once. The CDR3 sequence is CATSSQLTRQGEQFF. DNA of the CDR3: TGTGCCACCAGCAGCCAACTCACACGGCAGGGAGAGCAGTTCTTC. The J gene is TRBJ2-1, the V gene TRBV15, with a weak D call TRBD1 (5 bases). This CDR3 spans 15 amino acids. V was clipped by 3 bases and J by 10 bases, with 19 bases between them. The germline V gene encodes CDR1 LNHNV and CDR2 YYDKDF (reference sequence).

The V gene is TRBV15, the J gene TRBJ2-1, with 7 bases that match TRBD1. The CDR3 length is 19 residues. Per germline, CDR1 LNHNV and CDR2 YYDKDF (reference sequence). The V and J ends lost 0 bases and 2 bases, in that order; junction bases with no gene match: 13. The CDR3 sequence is CATSRESPTDRVAYNEQFF. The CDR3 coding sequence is TGTGCCACCAGCAGAGAATCCCCGACCGACAGGGTGGCCTACAATGAGCAGTTCTTC.

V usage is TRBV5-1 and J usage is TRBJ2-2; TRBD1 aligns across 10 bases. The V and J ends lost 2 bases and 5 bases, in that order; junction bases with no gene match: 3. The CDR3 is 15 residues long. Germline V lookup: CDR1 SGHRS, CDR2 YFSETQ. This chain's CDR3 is CASSFGQGGTGELFF. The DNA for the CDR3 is TGCGCCAGCAGCTTCGGACAGGGGGGAACCGGGGAGCTGTTTTTT.

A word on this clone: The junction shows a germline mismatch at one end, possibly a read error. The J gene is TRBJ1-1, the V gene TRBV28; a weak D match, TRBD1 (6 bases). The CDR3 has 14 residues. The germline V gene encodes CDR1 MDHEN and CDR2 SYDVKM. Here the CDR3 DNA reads TGTGCCAGCGGTTTCTCAGGGGCAAACACTGAAGCTTTCTTT. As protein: CASGFSGANTEAFF.

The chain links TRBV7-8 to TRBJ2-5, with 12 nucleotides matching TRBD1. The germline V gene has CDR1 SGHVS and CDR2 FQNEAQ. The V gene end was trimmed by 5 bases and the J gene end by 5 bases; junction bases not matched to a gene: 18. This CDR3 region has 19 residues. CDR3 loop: CASSRSRDRGLVGTETQYF. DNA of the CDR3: TGTGCCAGCAGCAGGAGCCGGGACAGGGGGCTAGTGGGGACGGAGACCCAGTACTTC. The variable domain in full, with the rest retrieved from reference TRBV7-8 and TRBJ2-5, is GAGVSQSPRYKVAKRGQDVALRCDPISGHVSLFWYQQALGQGPEFLTYFQNEAQLDKSGLPSDRFFAERPEGSVSTLKIQRTQQEDSAVYLCASSRSRDRGLVGTETQYFGPGTRLLVL.